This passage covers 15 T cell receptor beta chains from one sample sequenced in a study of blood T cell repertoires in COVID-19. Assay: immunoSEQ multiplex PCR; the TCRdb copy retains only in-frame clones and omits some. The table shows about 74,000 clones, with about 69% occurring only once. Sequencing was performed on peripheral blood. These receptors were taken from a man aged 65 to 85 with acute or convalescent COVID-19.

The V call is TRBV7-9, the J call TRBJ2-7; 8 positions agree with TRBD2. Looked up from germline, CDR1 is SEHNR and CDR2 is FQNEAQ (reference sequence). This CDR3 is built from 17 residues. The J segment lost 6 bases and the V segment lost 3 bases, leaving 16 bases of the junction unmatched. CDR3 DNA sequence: TGTGCCAGCAGCTTGATACTGGTAGCGGGGCGGGAAGGCGAGCAGTACTTC. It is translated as CASSLILVAGREGEQYF.

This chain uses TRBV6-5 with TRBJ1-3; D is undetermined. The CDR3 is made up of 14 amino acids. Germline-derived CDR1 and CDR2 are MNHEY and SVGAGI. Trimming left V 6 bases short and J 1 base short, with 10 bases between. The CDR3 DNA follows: TGTGCCAGCAGGAGTGCCGCTTCTGGAAACACCATATATTTT. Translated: CASRSAASGNTIYF.

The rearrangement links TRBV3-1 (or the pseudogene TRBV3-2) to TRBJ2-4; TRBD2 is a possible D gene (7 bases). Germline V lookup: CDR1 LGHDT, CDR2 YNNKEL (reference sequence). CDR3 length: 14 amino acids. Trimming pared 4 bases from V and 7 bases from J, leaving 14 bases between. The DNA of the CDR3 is TGTGCCAGCAGCCCAGGGGACGGGGGGAACATTCAGTACTTC. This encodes CASSPGDGGNIQYF.

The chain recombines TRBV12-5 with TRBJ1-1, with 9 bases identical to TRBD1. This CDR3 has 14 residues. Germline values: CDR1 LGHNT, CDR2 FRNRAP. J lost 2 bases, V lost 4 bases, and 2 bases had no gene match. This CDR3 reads CASGSGQGNTEAFF. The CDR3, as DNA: TGTGCTAGTGGTTCGGGACAGGGAAACACTGAAGCTTTCTTT.

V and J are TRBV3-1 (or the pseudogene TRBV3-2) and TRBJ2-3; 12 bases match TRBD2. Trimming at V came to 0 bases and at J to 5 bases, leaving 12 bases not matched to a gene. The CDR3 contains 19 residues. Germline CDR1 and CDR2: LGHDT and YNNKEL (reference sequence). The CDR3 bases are TGTGCCAGCAGCCAAGACTTCGGGCTAGCGGGAGGGCCGATAGATACGCAGTATTTT. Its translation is CASSQDFGLAGGPIDTQYF.

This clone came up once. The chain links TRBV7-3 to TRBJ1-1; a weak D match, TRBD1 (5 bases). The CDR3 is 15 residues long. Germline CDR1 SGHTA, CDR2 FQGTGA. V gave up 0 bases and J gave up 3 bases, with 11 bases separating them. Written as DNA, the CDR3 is TGTGCCAGCAGCTTAACAGTTGGGGGGGACACTGAAGCTTTCTTT. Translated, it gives CASSLTVGGDTEAFF.

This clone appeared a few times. CDR3 coding DNA: TGTGCCAGTAGTGTAGCATACAATGAGCAGTTCTTC. Its translation: CASSVAYNEQFF. V usage is TRBV19 and J usage is TRBJ2-1; D is unclear. CDR1 is LNHDA and CDR2 is SQIVND in the germline V gene (reference sequence). This CDR3 is 12 amino acids long. Trimming pared 5 bases from V and 4 bases from J, leaving 6 bases between. Filled out from reference TRBV19 and TRBJ2-1, the complete variable domain reads DGGITQSPKYLFRKEGQNVTLSCEQNLNHDAMYWYRQDPGQGLRLIYYSQIVNDFQKGDIAEGYSVSREKKESFPLTVTSAQKNPTAFYLCASSVAYNEQFFGPGTRLTVL.

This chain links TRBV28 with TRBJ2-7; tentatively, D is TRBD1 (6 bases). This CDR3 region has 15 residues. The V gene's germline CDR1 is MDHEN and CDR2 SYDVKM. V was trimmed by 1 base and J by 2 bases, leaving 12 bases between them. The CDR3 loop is CASSLFQQGTYEQYF. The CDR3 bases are TGTGCCAGCAGTTTATTCCAACAGGGAACCTACGAGCAGTACTTC.

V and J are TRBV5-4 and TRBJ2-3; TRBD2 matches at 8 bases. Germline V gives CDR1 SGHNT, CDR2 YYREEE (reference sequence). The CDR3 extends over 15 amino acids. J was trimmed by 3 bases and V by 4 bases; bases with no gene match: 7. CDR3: CASSGGPGGTDTQYF. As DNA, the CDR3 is TGTGCCAGCAGCGGGGGACCGGGAGGGACAGATACGCAGTATTTT. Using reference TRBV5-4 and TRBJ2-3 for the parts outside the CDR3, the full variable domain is ETGVTQSPTHLIKTRGQQVTLRCSSQSGHNTVSWYQQALGQGPQFIFQYYREEENGRGNFPPRFSGLQFPNYSSELNVNALELDDSALYLCASSGGPGGTDTQYFGPGTRLTVL.

CDR3 coding DNA: TGTGCCAGCAGCGCACAGGGGGCGCAGGGCACTGAAGCTTTCTTT. Encoded protein: CASSAQGAQGTEAFF. The chain has TRBV7-9 and TRBJ1-1; 9 bases match TRBD1. The J segment lost 4 bases and the V segment lost 5 bases, leaving 8 bases of the junction unmatched. CDR1 SEHNR and CDR2 FQNEAQ come from the germline V gene (reference sequence). This CDR3 region has 15 residues.

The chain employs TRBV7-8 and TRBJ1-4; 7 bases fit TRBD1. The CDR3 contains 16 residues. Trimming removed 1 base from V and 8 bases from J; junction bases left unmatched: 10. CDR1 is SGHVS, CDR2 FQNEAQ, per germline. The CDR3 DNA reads TGTGCCAGCAGCTTAGGCGCCCGACAGGGAGAGGAAAAACTGTTTTTT. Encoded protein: CASSLGARQGEEKLFF.

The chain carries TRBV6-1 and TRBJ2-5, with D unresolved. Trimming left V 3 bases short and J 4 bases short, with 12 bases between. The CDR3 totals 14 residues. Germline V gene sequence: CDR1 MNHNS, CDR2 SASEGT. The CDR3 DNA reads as TGTGCCAGCAGTGAGGTCAGATCTCCAGAGACCCAGTACTTC. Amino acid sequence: CASSEVRSPETQYF.

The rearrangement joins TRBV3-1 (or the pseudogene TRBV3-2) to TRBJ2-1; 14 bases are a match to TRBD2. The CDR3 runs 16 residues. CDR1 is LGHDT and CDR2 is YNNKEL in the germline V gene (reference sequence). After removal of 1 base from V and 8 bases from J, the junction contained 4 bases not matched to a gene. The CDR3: CASSQARLAGGDEQFF. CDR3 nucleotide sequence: TGTGCCAGCAGCCAAGCGAGACTAGCGGGGGGGGATGAGCAGTTCTTC.

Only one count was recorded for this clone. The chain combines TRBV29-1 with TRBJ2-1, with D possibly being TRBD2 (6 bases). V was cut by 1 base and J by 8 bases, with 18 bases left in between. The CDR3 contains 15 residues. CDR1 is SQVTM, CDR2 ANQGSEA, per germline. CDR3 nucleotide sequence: TGCAGCGTTGAAGCCCGAGCGGGCCTGGGCCATGAGCAGTTCTTC. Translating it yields CSVEARAGLGHEQFF.

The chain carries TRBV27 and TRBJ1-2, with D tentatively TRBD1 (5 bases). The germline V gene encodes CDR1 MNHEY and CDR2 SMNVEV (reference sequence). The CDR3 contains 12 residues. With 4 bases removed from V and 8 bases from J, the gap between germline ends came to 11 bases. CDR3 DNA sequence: TGTGCCAGCAGTTCCCCAGGGTACGGCTACACCTTC. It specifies CASSSPGYGYTF.